This T cell receptor (beta chain) appears in the sequencing data of a study of T cell responses to AZD1222 COVID-19 vaccine. TCRdb keeps only in-frame clones here, not all; method: immunoSEQ multiplex PCR. The sample lists about 170,000 clones; around 88% were seen once. This clone is a singleton in its sample. The CDR3 covers 16 residues. V lost 4 bases and J 8 bases, leaving 21 bases between the germline ends. Per germline, CDR1 SGDLS and CDR2 YYNGEE. The source is an adult who received the AZD1222 COVID-19 vaccine. Sequencing used peripheral blood, obtained 28 days after the second AZD1222 dose. The rearrangement links TRBV9 to TRBJ2-2, with D perhaps assigned TRBD1 or TRBD2 (8 bases each). The CDR3 coding sequence is TGTGCCAGCAGCCCCCAGGGGGCGGGGGGCGAAGGGGAGCTGTTTTTT. Its protein is CASSPQGAGGEGELFF.